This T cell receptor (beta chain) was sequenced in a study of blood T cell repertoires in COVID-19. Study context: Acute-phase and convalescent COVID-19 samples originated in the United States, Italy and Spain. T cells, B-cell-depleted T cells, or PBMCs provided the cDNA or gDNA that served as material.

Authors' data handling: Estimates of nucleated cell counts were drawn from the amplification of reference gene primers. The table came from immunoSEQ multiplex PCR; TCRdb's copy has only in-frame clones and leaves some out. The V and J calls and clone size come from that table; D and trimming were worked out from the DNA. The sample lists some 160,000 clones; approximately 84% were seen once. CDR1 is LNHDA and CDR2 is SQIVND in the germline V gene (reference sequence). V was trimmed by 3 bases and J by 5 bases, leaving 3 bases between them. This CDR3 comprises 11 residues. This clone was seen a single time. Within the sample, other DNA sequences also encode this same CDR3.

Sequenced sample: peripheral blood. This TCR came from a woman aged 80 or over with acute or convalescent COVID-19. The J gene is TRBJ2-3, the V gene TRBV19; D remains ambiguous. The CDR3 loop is CASSIRDTQYF. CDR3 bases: TGTGCCAGTAGTATTCGAGATACGCAGTATTTT.